The next 17 T cell receptor beta chains were all read from a single sample in a study of blood T cells in healthy people across ages. Combining a sample-barcoded 5' primer with a J-beta primer mix, a second PCR ran for roughly 7 to 11 cycles. From the 5' RACE reads, TCRdb called clonotypes with MiXCR, one entry per CDR3 protein. The sample includes some 900,000 distinct CDR3 sequences, roughly 48% of them seen just once. Specimen: blood. These receptor sequences come from a man aged 30 to 45 in good health.

In this sample, this clonotype turned up many times. The genes are TRBV27 and TRBJ2-3; 8 bases agree with TRBD1. The germline CDR1 and CDR2 sequences are MNHEY and SMNVEV (reference sequence). This CDR3 contains 16 residues. V lost 5 bases to trimming and J lost 1 base; unmatched junction nucleotides: 8. The CDR3 loop is CASSRRSGQGTDTQYF. The DNA for the CDR3 is TGTGCCAGCAGTCGCCGGTCGGGACAGGGCACAGATACGCAGTATTTT.

This clonotype showed up just a few times. The CDR3 DNA reads TGTGCCATCAACCCGACAGGGTTGGGTAGGTACTCTGGGGCCAACGTCCTGACTTTC. Translating gives CAINPTGLGRYSGANVLTF. The chain has TRBV10-3 and TRBJ2-6, with TRBD1 identical over 7 bases. The CDR3 is made up of 19 amino acids. V gave up 7 bases and J gave up 0 bases; unmatched junction bases: 15. Germline loops: CDR1 ENHRY, CDR2 SYGVKD.

Comment on this clonotype: The germline gene is not matched at one end of the junction; a read error may be the cause. This chain joins TRBV12-3 or TRBV12-4 and TRBJ2-3; 10 nucleotides agree with TRBD2. The CDR3 loop spans 15 amino acids. This chain's CDR3 is CASRRTSGNTDMQYF. The CDR3 bases are TGTGCCAGCAGACGGACTAGCGGAAACACAGATATGCAGTATTTT.

The rearrangement links TRBV20-1 to TRBJ2-7; 9 bases agree with TRBD2. Germline CDR1 reads DFQATT; CDR2 reads SNEGSKA (reference sequence). The CDR3 contains 15 residues. The V and J ends lost 3 bases and 0 bases, in that order; junction bases with no gene match: 6. The CDR3 loop reads CSARTLAGDSYEQYF. CDR3 DNA: TGCAGTGCTAGGACATTAGCGGGGGACTCCTACGAGCAGTACTTC.

This chain joins TRBV14 and TRBJ2-1; D not certain. V was shortened by 4 bases and J by 7 bases, with 11 bases between the two germline ends. Germline V gene data show CDR1 as SGHDN and CDR2 as FVKESK. CDR3 length equals 13 residues. The CDR3 sequence: CASSRDKGNEQFF. Here the CDR3 DNA reads TGTGCCAGCAGCCGTGACAAAGGGAATGAGCAGTTCTTC. Variable domain in full (rest from reference TRBV14 and TRBJ2-1): EAGVTQFPSHSVIEKGQTVTLRCDPISGHDNLYWYRRVMGKEIKFLLHFVKESKQDESGMPNNRFLAERTGGTYSTLKVQPAELEDSGVYFCASSRDKGNEQFFGPGTRLTVL.

V and J are TRBV3-1 and TRBJ2-7; 9 bases agree with TRBD1. The end of the DNA is better explained by TRBJ2-5, so the J call may be wrong. Germline V gene lookup returns CDR1 LGHDT and CDR2 YNNKEL (reference sequence). The CDR3 totals 17 residues. CDR3 nucleotides: TGTGCCAGCAGCCAAGTCCTGGGACAGGGTTCTTTGGAGACCCAGTACTTC. Its protein is CASSQVLGQGSLETQYF.

This clonotype was counted many times. V and J are TRBV7-3 and TRBJ2-3; D possibly uses TRBD1 or TRBD2 (6 bases each). The V end lost 2 bases, the J end lost 0 bases, and 12 bases lay between the germline ends. CDR3 length: 16 amino acids. Germline assignment: CDR1 SGHTA and CDR2 FQGTGA. The CDR3 reads CASSLQGGGSTDTQYF. In DNA form, the CDR3 reads TGTGCCAGCAGCTTACAAGGGGGAGGTAGCACAGATACGCAGTATTTT.

This clonotype showed up just a few times. The gene calls are TRBV25-1 and TRBJ1-4; D not resolved. From germline, CDR1 is MGHDK and CDR2 SYGVNS. This CDR3 region has 12 residues. V was trimmed by 6 bases and J by 15 bases, leaving 17 bases between them. This chain's CDR3 is CASSGLDGSVFF. The CDR3 nucleotides read TGTGCCAGCAGCGGGTTGGACGGGTCAGTGTTTTTT.

This clonotype was found a few times. V usage is TRBV20-1 and J usage is TRBJ1-5; D may be TRBD1 (5 bases). V gave up 4 bases and J gave up 0 bases, with 19 bases separating them. The CDR3 sequence is 17 residues long. CDR1 is DFQATT, CDR2 SNEGSKA, per germline (reference sequence). This chain's CDR3 is CSAIETGTGYSNQPQHF. The CDR3 DNA sequence: TGCAGTGCTATTGAAACTGGGACGGGGTATAGCAATCAGCCCCAGCATTTT.

The chain has TRBV19 and TRBJ2-1, with D unresolved. In germline, CDR1 is LNHDA, CDR2 SQIVND (reference sequence). The V end was cut by 3 bases, the J end by 7 bases, with 16 bases between. The CDR3 sequence is 15 residues long. CDR3 loop: CASSIISGPENEQFF. CDR3 DNA: TGTGCCAGTAGTATCATTTCAGGTCCCGAAAATGAGCAGTTCTTC.

The chain carries TRBV10-3 and TRBJ1-6, with 7 bases lining up with TRBD1. Germline lookup yields CDR1 ENHRY and CDR2 SYGVKD. CDR3 length equals 15 residues. The junction had 1 base not matched to a gene; V was cut back by 5 bases and J by 0 bases. In nucleotides, the CDR3 is TGTGCCATCAGTTGGGACAGCTCCTATAATTCACCCCTCCACTTT. Translation gives CAISWDSSYNSPLHF.

In this sample, this clonotype turned up a few times. The chain carries TRBV5-1 and TRBJ1-5; 9 nucleotides match TRBD1. This CDR3 contains 14 residues. In germline, CDR1 is SGHRS, CDR2 YFSETQ. The V and J ends lost 4 bases and 7 bases, in that order; junction bases with no gene match: 6. In DNA form, the CDR3 reads TGCGCCAGCAGCACCGGGACAGGGAGACAGCCCCAGCATTTT. Its protein product is CASSTGTGRQPQHF.

The gene calls are TRBV25-1 and TRBJ2-7; tentative D call: TRBD1 (7 bases). In germline, CDR1 is MGHDK, CDR2 SYGVNS. V dropped 3 bases and J dropped 4 bases, with 22 bases sitting between them. CDR3 length: 17 amino acids. CDR3 amino acids: CASSDGARGGGLYEQYF. For the CDR3, the DNA is TGTGCCAGCAGTGATGGGGCCCGTGGAGGGGGCCTTTACGAGCAGTACTTC.

This chain uses TRBV6-5 with TRBJ2-1; D might be TRBD2 (6 bases). CDR1 and CDR2 (germline): MNHEY, SVGAGI. The CDR3 consists of 14 residues. V lost 8 bases to trimming and J lost 6 bases, with 17 bases between them. The CDR3 sequence: CASASGLGPNEQFF. The CDR3, as DNA: TGTGCCAGCGCGAGCGGGCTGGGGCCCAATGAGCAGTTCTTC.

This clonotype has only a few counts. This chain connects TRBV7-2 to TRBJ2-1; 7 bases are shared with TRBD1. The CDR3 extends over 16 amino acids. The V gene end was trimmed by 6 bases and the J gene end by 0 bases; junction bases not matched to a gene: 8. Germline CDR1 and CDR2: SGHTA and FQGNSA. DNA of the CDR3: TGTGCCAGCAGGGTCACCGGGACAGCCTCCTACAATGAGCAGTTCTTC. Encoded protein: CASRVTGTASYNEQFF.

This chain connects TRBV3-1 to TRBJ2-7; D unresolved. V lost 4 bases to trimming and J lost 6 bases, with 7 bases between them. The germline CDR1 and CDR2 sequences are LGHDT and YNNKEL (reference sequence). This CDR3 spans 11 amino acids. DNA for the CDR3: TGTGCCAGCAGCCGCGAATGCGAGCAGTACTTC. Its protein is CASSRECEQYF.

Remarks on this clonotype: A junction boundary mismatches the germline segment, possibly from a read error. The chain has TRBV5-1 and TRBJ2-7, with D unresolved. The CDR3 runs 15 residues. Germline loops: CDR1 SGHRS, CDR2 YFSETQ. The CDR3 spells CASSLAATPSYGQYF. The CDR3 DNA reads as TGCGCCAGCAGCTTGGCCGCGACACCCTCCTACGGGCAGTACTTC.